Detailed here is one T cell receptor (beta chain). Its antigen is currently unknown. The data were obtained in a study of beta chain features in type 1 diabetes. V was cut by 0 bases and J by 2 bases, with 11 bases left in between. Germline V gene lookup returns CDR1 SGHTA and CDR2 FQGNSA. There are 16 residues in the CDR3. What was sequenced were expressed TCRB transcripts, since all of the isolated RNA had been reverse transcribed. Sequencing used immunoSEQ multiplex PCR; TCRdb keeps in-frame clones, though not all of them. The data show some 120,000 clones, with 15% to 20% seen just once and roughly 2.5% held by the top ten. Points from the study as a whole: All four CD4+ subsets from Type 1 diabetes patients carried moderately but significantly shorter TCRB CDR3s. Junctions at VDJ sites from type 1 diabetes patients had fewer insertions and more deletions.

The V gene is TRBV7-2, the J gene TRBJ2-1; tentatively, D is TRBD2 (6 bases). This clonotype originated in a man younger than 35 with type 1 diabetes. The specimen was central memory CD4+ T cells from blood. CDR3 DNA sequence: TGTGCCAGCAGCTTAGCGGGGACTGGAGCCTACAATGAGCAGTTCTTC. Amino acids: CASSLAGTGAYNEQFF.